This is a list of T cell receptor beta chains from one sample in a study of Ad26.COV2.S vaccination and SARS-CoV-2 variants. The protocol was immunoSEQ multiplex PCR, while the TCRdb copy is restricted to in-frame clones and leaves out a portion. The repertoire consists of 430,000 or so clones, with 80% to 95% occurring once and the leading ten covering 12%. The starting material was peripheral blood, obtained in a trial of Ad26.COV2.S vaccine versus placebo. The receptors stem from a person aged 18-65 years who received the Ad26.COV2.S COVID-19 vaccine or a placebo. CDR3s include the opening cysteine and the closing phenylalanine or tryptophan. Each record gives: CDR3 protein, CDR3 DNA, V gene, clone size, J gene, D gene. A D gene is named only where the DNA matches it firmly. Clone size is given for some rows only: seen once, a few or many times, or a class if the clone is expanded.

CASSYSTDSNQPQHF TGTGCCAGCAGTTACTCGACAGATAGCAATCAGCCCCAGCATTTT TRBV6-2/TRBV6-3 NA TRBJ1-5 NA
CSVVVRQSYEQYF TGCAGCGTTGTAGTCCGGCAAAGCTACGAGCAGTACTTC TRBV29-1 NA TRBJ2-7 NA
CASSSGLAGGNTGELFF TGCGCCAGCAGCTCGGGACTAGCGGGAGGGAACACCGGGGAGCTGTTTTTT TRBV5-1 NA TRBJ2-2 TRBD2
CASSALGIRTRDEQFF TGCGCCAGCAGCGCGTTGGGTATTAGGACGCGCGATGAGCAGTTCTTC TRBV4-1 NA TRBJ2-1 NA
CASSYTGSGNTIYF TGTGCCAGCAGTTATACAGGGTCTGGAAACACCATATATTTT TRBV28 NA TRBJ1-3 NA
CASSPGFEEKLFF TGCGCCAGCTCCCCGGGCTTCGAGGAAAAACTGTTTTTT TRBV5-1 NA TRBJ1-4 NA
CASSLVLDRDTEAFF TGTGCCAGCAGCTTAGTTCTGGACAGGGACACTGAAGCTTTCTTT TRBV7-2 NA TRBJ1-1 TRBD1
CASSEPSGSTQETQYF TGTGCCAGCAGTGAACCTAGCGGGAGCACCCAAGAGACCCAGTACTTC TRBV2 NA TRBJ2-5 TRBD2
CASSEFGSDEQFF TGTGCCAGCAGTGAATTTGGCTCGGATGAGCAGTTCTTC TRBV25-1 once TRBJ2-1 NA
CASSLPGGEANEQFF TGTGCCAGCAGCTTACCAGGGGGCGAAGCAAATGAGCAGTTCTTC TRBV7-2 NA TRBJ2-1 TRBD1
CAWSVRDRDNSPLHF TGTGCCTGGAGTGTACGGGACAGAGATAATTCACCCCTCCACTTT TRBV30 few TRBJ1-6 TRBD1
CASSKGMNTEAFF TGTGCCAGTAGTAAGGGGATGAACACTGAAGCTTTCTTT TRBV19 NA TRBJ1-1 NA
CASSLEGRREKLFF TGTGCCAGCAGCTTGGAGGGTAGAAGGGAAAAACTGTTTTTT TRBV5-6 NA TRBJ1-4 NA
CASSLSGSSYNEQFF TGTGCCAGCAGTCTTAGCGGGAGCTCCTACAATGAGCAGTTCTTC TRBV9 NA TRBJ2-1 TRBD2
CASSSHRGANNEQFF TGTGCCAGCAGCTCCCACAGGGGAGCCAACAATGAGCAGTTCTTC TRBV11-3 NA TRBJ2-1 TRBD1
CASSSGTVGYKDNEQFF TGTGCCAGCAGCTCCGGGACCGTTGGGTACAAAGACAATGAGCAGTTCTTC TRBV7-9 NA TRBJ2-1 NA
CASSLPSGGTGELFF TGTGCCAGCAGCCTTCCTAGCGGGGGCACCGGGGAGCTGTTTTTT TRBV7-6 NA TRBJ2-2 TRBD2
CASSLEAGAYGYTF TGTGCCAGCAGCTTGGAAGCGGGGGCCTATGGCTACACCTTC TRBV5-5 NA TRBJ1-2 NA
CASSLLLRGRRTGELFF TGTGCCAGCAGCTTGCTTCTTAGGGGGCGCAGAACCGGGGAGCTGTTTTTT TRBV5-4 NA TRBJ2-2 TRBD1